These 28 T cell receptor beta chains share one sample of origin, sequenced in a study of cytomegalovirus exposure and HLA in healthy donors. PCR was performed using 60 Vbeta and 13 Jbeta primers. TCRdb's copy holds only in-frame clones and misses some; the assay was immunoSEQ multiplex PCR. This sample has 50,000 or so clones, with around 81% found just once. Sequencing was carried out using PBMCs. Every receptor here comes from a boy aged 5-17 years in good health and CMV-seropositive.

This chain uses TRBV7-8 with TRBJ1-2; the match to TRBD1 covers 10 bases. The J segment lost 5 bases and the V segment lost 4 bases, leaving 13 bases of the junction unmatched. There are 17 residues in the CDR3. Germline assignment: CDR1 SGHVS and CDR2 FQNEAQ. In nucleotides, the CDR3 is TGTGCCAGCAGCTGGCGACAGGGGGCGCCTTTACATTATGGCTACACCTTC. Translation gives CASSWRQGAPLHYGYTF.

This clone was seen only a few times. This sequence joins TRBV13 and TRBJ1-4; D is possibly TRBD1 (6 bases). Between the trimmed V and J ends, which lost 4 bases and 12 bases, there was a span of 21 bases. The CDR3 loop spans 15 amino acids. Germline V CDR1 and CDR2: PRHDT, FYEKMQ (reference sequence). The CDR3 reads CASSWAGGPMDELFF. The CDR3 coding sequence is TGTGCCAGCAGCTGGGCTGGGGGCCCGATGGATGAACTGTTTTTT.

The chain is built from TRBV7-8 and TRBJ1-1; D call uncertain. V was shortened by 1 base and J by 7 bases, with 10 bases between the two germline ends. CDR1 and CDR2 (germline): SGHVS, FQNEAQ. The CDR3 loop spans 13 amino acids. CDR3 nucleotide sequence: TGTGCCAGCAGCTTAGATTGGCTTTTTGAAGCTTTCTTT. Protein: CASSLDWLFEAFF. Full variable domain (rest looked up from reference TRBV7-8 and TRBJ1-1): GAGVSQSPRYKVAKRGQDVALRCDPISGHVSLFWYQQALGQGPEFLTYFQNEAQLDKSGLPSDRFFAERPEGSVSTLKIQRTQQEDSAVYLCASSLDWLFEAFFGQGTRLTVV.

The chain uses TRBV7-2 and TRBJ2-5; TRBD2 aligns across 11 bases. CDR3 length: 17 amino acids. Germline loops: CDR1 SGHTA, CDR2 FQGNSA. Losses at the gene ends were 5 bases for V and 5 bases for J; bases not matched to a gene: 13. The CDR3 DNA sequence: TGTGCCAGCAGCCCCCAACTTACTAGCGGGGGCCGGGAGACCCAGTACTTC. Amino acids: CASSPQLTSGGRETQYF. Filled out from reference TRBV7-2 and TRBJ2-5, the complete variable domain reads GAGVSQSPSNKVTEKGKDVELRCDPISGHTALYWYRQSLGQGLEFLIYFQGNSAPDKSGLPSDRFSAERTGGSVSTLTIQRTQQEDSAVYLCASSPQLTSGGRETQYFGPGTRLLVL.

This rearrangement joins TRBV11-3 to TRBJ2-7, with D possibly being TRBD1 (6 bases). CDR1 and CDR2 (germline): SGHNT, YENEEA. Trimming pared 0 bases from V and 7 bases from J, leaving 28 bases between. The CDR3 has 19 residues. The CDR3 sequence is CASSLDPIGGAKDSFEQYF. The CDR3 DNA sequence: TGTGCCAGCAGCTTAGATCCGATAGGGGGTGCTAAGGATTCGTTTGAGCAGTACTTC.

This chain links TRBV28 with TRBJ2-4; 7 bases line up with TRBD2. Unmatched junction bases numbered 3, after V lost 2 bases and J lost 8 bases. CDR3 length equals 13 residues. Germline CDR1 reads MDHEN; CDR2 reads SYDVKM. The CDR3 reads CASSLAGRDIQYF. In DNA, the CDR3 is TGTGCCAGCAGTTTAGCGGGGAGGGACATTCAGTACTTC.

This clone was detected only a few times. V is TRBV4-1 and J is TRBJ1-4; D is possibly TRBD1 (6 bases). The CDR3 loop spans 16 amino acids. Germline V gene sequence: CDR1 MGHRA, CDR2 YSYEKL. V lost 2 bases to trimming and J lost 7 bases, with 17 bases between them. CDR3 loop: CASSQPRQDLSEKLFF. Written as DNA, the CDR3 is TGCGCCAGCAGCCAACCACGACAGGATTTGAGTGAAAAACTGTTTTTT.

The chain has TRBV10-3 and TRBJ2-1; 8 positions agree with TRBD1. V was pared by 11 bases and J by 5 bases, with 5 bases of the junction left unmatched. CDR1 and CDR2 from the germline V gene are ENHRY and SYGVKD. The CDR3 loop spans 12 amino acids. The DNA for the CDR3 is TGTGCCGCCCGGACAGGGAACAATGAGCAGTTCTTC. Amino acid sequence: CAARTGNNEQFF.

V gene TRBV5-1 combines with J gene TRBJ2-1, with 13 bases lining up with TRBD2. CDR3 length: 15 residues. Germline assignment: CDR1 SGHRS and CDR2 YFSETQ. J gave up 10 bases and V 3 bases, and 7 bases lay outside the gene matches. CDR3 DNA sequence: TGCGCCAGCAGCTCCCTACTAGCGGGGGGGCGCGAGCAGTTCTTC. Translation: CASSSLLAGGREQFF.

The chain is built from TRBV7-6 and TRBJ2-3; 9 bases agree with TRBD1. The CDR3 length is 15 residues. The V gene's germline CDR1 is SGHVS and CDR2 FNYEAQ. V shed 1 base and J 7 bases; nucleotides not matched to a gene: 6. CDR3 in amino acids: CASSLDRGLWYTQYF. In DNA, the CDR3 is TGTGCCAGCAGCTTAGACAGGGGGCTATGGTATACGCAGTATTTT.

The V call is TRBV10-1, the J call TRBJ2-2; D gene uncertain. Germline V gene lookup returns CDR1 WNHNN and CDR2 SYGVQD (reference sequence). CDR3 length: 16 amino acids. The V gene lost 0 bases and the J gene lost 2 bases, with 10 bases spanning the gap. This chain's CDR3 is CASSESKRFNTGELFF. CDR3 coding DNA: TGCGCCAGCAGTGAGTCGAAGCGATTTAACACCGGGGAGCTGTTTTTT.

This chain connects TRBV5-1 to TRBJ1-1; TRBD1 might be the D (6 bases). Germline CDR1 and CDR2: SGHRS and YFSETQ. The CDR3 runs 15 residues. V was shortened by 4 bases and J by 4 bases, with 17 bases between the two germline ends. The CDR3 sequence: CASSTEGHRLTEAFF. Here the CDR3 DNA reads TGCGCCAGCAGCACCGAGGGACACCGACTCACTGAAGCTTTCTTT.

The chain links TRBV6-5 to TRBJ1-2, with D uncertain. The V gene lost 0 bases and the J gene lost 8 bases, with 13 bases spanning the gap. This CDR3 region has 14 residues. Germline loops: CDR1 MNHEY, CDR2 SVGAGI. The CDR3 protein is CASSYSGRGSGYTF. CDR3 sequence (DNA): TGTGCCAGCAGTTACTCTGGTCGCGGGTCCGGCTACACCTTC.

This clone was counted only a few times. The V call is TRBV5-1, the J call TRBJ2-1; possibly TRBD2 for D (7 bases). V shed 1 base and J shed 3 bases, with 14 bases lying between them. Germline CDR1 is SGHRS and CDR2 is YFSETQ. This CDR3 is built from 16 residues. CDR3 residues: CASSLRGGYFYNEQFF. CDR3 coding DNA: TGCGCCAGCAGCTTGAGGGGGGGTTACTTCTACAATGAGCAGTTCTTC.

This chain uses TRBV6-5 with TRBJ2-7, with 8 bases identical to TRBD1. Germline-derived CDR1 and CDR2 are MNHEY and SVGAGI. Unmatched junction bases numbered 8, after V lost 2 bases and J lost 11 bases. CDR3 size: 13 residues. Here the CDR3 reads CASSYLRRGQEYF. DNA for the CDR3: TGTGCCAGCAGTTACCTTAGAAGGGGACAGGAGTACTTC.

This rearrangement joins TRBV7-2 to TRBJ1-2; the D is unclear. CDR3 length: 14 residues. Looked up from germline, CDR1 is SGHTA and CDR2 is FQGNSA. Trimming removed 5 bases at V and 0 bases at J, with 10 bases between. CDR3 sequence: CASSPGRSNYGYTF. As DNA, the CDR3 is TGTGCCAGCAGCCCCGGTCGATCTAACTATGGCTACACCTTC.

V usage is TRBV6-1 and J usage is TRBJ1-3, with D perhaps TRBD1 (5 bases). The CDR3 has 14 amino acids. The V gene lost 5 bases and the J gene lost 4 bases, with 12 bases spanning the gap. Germline V gene sequence: CDR1 MNHNS, CDR2 SASEGT. CDR3 nucleotide sequence: TGTGCCAGCAGTCCTTGGGGCGGCGGAAACACCATATATTTT. Its protein product is CASSPWGGGNTIYF.

V gene TRBV6-4 combines with J gene TRBJ1-1; D gene unclear. CDR1 is MRHNA and CDR2 is SNTAGT in the germline V gene. V was pared by 2 bases and J by 1 base, with 8 bases between. This CDR3 region has 14 residues. For the CDR3, the DNA is TGTGCCAGCAGTGACAACTCGAAGAACACTGAAGCTTTCTTT. It codes for CASSDNSKNTEAFF.

This clone was seen only once. V and J are TRBV2 and TRBJ1-5; TRBD1 aligns across 9 bases. The CDR3 runs 17 residues. With 5 bases clipped from V and 0 bases from J, the junction kept 8 bases outside the gene matches. Germline assignment: CDR1 SNHLY and CDR2 FYNNEI. The CDR3 is CASSTKGTGNSNQPQHF. The DNA of the CDR3 is TGTGCCAGCAGTACCAAGGGGACAGGGAATAGCAATCAGCCCCAGCATTTT.

V gene TRBV7-2 combines with J gene TRBJ1-1, with D unresolved. V shed 3 bases and J shed 1 base, with 9 bases lying between them. Per the germline V gene, CDR1 is SGHTA and CDR2 is FQGNSA. The CDR3 has 14 residues. DNA of the CDR3: TGTGCCAGCAGCTTTACAGTGGAGAACACTGAAGCTTTCTTT. Amino acid sequence: CASSFTVENTEAFF. The complete variable domain, with remaining parts taken from reference TRBV7-2 and TRBJ1-1, reads GAGVSQSPSNKVTEKGKDVELRCDPISGHTALYWYRQSLGQGLEFLIYFQGNSAPDKSGLPSDRFSAERTGGSVSTLTIQRTQQEDSAVYLCASSFTVENTEAFFGQGTRLTVV.

The rearrangement uses TRBV4-1 and TRBJ1-2; D is uncertain. V dropped 4 bases and J dropped 8 bases, with 23 bases sitting between them. Looked up from germline, CDR1 is MGHRA and CDR2 is YSYEKL. The CDR3 covers 16 residues. The CDR3 DNA sequence: TGCGCCAGCAGCCTAAACACTCTCCCGGGAGTAGAAGGCTACACCTTC. As protein: CASSLNTLPGVEGYTF.

The chain joins TRBV5-1 to TRBJ1-3; 10 nucleotides align to TRBD1. The CDR3 covers 16 residues. Germline CDR1 is SGHRS and CDR2 is YFSETQ. The V gene end was trimmed by 3 bases and the J gene end by 2 bases; junction bases not matched to a gene: 5. The CDR3 coding sequence is TGCGCCAGCAGCTCGGGACAGGGGTACCCTGGAAACACCATATATTTT. Encoded protein: CASSSGQGYPGNTIYF.

This chain connects TRBV27 to TRBJ1-2; the match to TRBD1 covers 7 bases. With 6 bases clipped from V and 12 bases from J, the junction kept 10 bases outside the gene matches. Germline CDR1 and CDR2: MNHEY and SMNVEV (reference sequence). The CDR3 totals 12 residues. CDR3 coding DNA: TGTGCCAGCAGCCGACCAGGGGGAGAAGACACCTTC. Protein product: CASSRPGGEDTF.

The J gene is TRBJ1-2, the V gene TRBV18, with 8 bases lining up with TRBD1. V trimming: 5 bases; J trimming: 3 bases; junction bases outside the gene matches: 2. The CDR3 loop spans 13 amino acids. CDR1 is KGHSH, CDR2 LQKENI, per germline. This CDR3 reads CASSSGQDYGYTF. The CDR3, as DNA: TGTGCCAGCTCATCGGGACAGGACTATGGCTACACCTTC.

This rearrangement joins TRBV19 to TRBJ2-7; 7 bases line up with TRBD1. From germline, CDR1 is LNHDA and CDR2 SQIVND (reference sequence). J was trimmed by 3 bases and V by 6 bases; bases with no gene match: 8. This CDR3 has 14 residues. CDR3 residues: CASSLTGTDYEQYF. DNA for the CDR3: TGTGCCAGTAGCCTCACCGGGACAGACTACGAGCAGTACTTC.

The V call is TRBV27, the J call TRBJ1-1; D uncertain. Germline lookup yields CDR1 MNHEY and CDR2 SMNVEV (reference sequence). V lost 0 bases, J lost 1 base, and 3 bases lay in between. The CDR3 runs 13 residues. CDR3 protein: CASSLSRNTEAFF. The CDR3 coding sequence is TGTGCCAGCAGTTTATCCCGGAACACTGAAGCTTTCTTT.

This clone has only a few counts. The chain carries TRBV27 and TRBJ2-3; a possible D gene is TRBD1 (5 bases). This CDR3 comprises 14 residues. Germline V gene sequence: CDR1 MNHEY, CDR2 SMNVEV (reference sequence). The V and J ends lost 5 bases and 1 base respectively, with 10 bases between them. This CDR3 is CASSLSTGTDTQYF. DNA for the CDR3: TGTGCCAGCAGTCTTTCGACAGGCACAGATACGCAGTATTTT.

The gene calls are TRBV6-1 and TRBJ1-3; 9 nucleotides align to TRBD1. Trimming at V came to 2 bases and at J to 8 bases, leaving 7 bases not matched to a gene. CDR3 length: 15 amino acids. Germline V gene sequence: CDR1 MNHNS, CDR2 SASEGT. The CDR3 DNA is TGTGCCAGCAGTGAATCGGGACAGGGTAGTTACACCATATATTTT. This gives the protein CASSESGQGSYTIYF.